The rows below give T cell receptor beta chains drawn from one sample of a study of vaccination and CD4 T cells after COVID-19. The antigens of these receptors remain unknown. TCRdb itself ran the PCR reads through MiXCR, one entry per CDR3 protein. The sample comprises some 13,000 distinct CDR3 sequences, around 26% of which are singletons, and 6.5% to 9.5% rests with the top ten. Sample: CD4+ T cells from blood, cultured in vitro. Receptors were obtained from a human donor who had recovered from COVID-19. The CDR3 runs from the conserved cysteine through the conserved F or W. D genes are given only for firm matches.

v_gene	len	j_gene	d_gene	CDR3aa
TRBV5-5	12	TRBJ1-1	NA	CASSNLRSGAFF
TRBV19	14	TRBJ1-2	TRBD1	CASSIDRGNYGYTF
TRBV19	17	TRBJ2-7	TRBD1	CASSVRQGAGGNYEQYF
TRBV6-1	17	TRBJ1-6	NA	CASSPAERPGTNSPLHF
TRBV6-1	15	TRBJ1-2	NA	CASSLWGASNYGYTF
TRBV9	15	TRBJ2-1	NA	CASSVVGGPPNEQFF
TRBV15	13	TRBJ1-4	NA	CATEQAHNEKLFF
TRBV2	13	TRBJ2-2	NA	CASSRTPTGELFF
TRBV6-1	15	TRBJ1-2	TRBD1	CASSARDRILYGYTF
TRBV6-1	15	TRBJ2-3	NA	CASQRGGGRTDTQYF
TRBV23-1	10	TRBJ2-7	NA	CAGPGHEQYF
TRBV5-4	14	TRBJ1-3	NA	CASSFSGGGNTIYF
TRBV4-1	13	TRBJ1-2	NA	CASSQDEFYGYTF
TRBV10-3	15	TRBJ2-3	TRBD1	CAISTTGGSTDTQYF
TRBV7-2	16	TRBJ2-3	NA	CASRRQLISDADTQYF
TRBV12-3/TRBV12-4	16	TRBJ2-3	TRBD2	CASSFSGAERADTQYF
TRBV5-1	17	TRBJ2-3	TRBD1	CASSLIRQGQGTDTQYF
TRBV14	17	TRBJ2-1	TRBD2	CASSQGLLAGAYNEQFF
TRBV5-1	12	TRBJ1-2	NA	CASRPGVDGYTF
TRBV27	13	TRBJ2-7	NA	CASSGDKDYEQYF
TRBV27	15	TRBJ1-5	NA	CASSGGYGSNQPQHF
TRBV7-9	15	TRBJ1-4	TRBD1	CASSFPGQTNEKLFF
TRBV5-5	18	TRBJ1-1	TRBD1	CASSLILPQKTGTTEAFF
TRBV7-2	16	TRBJ2-5	NA	CASSLRAAKGGETQYF
TRBV19	15	TRBJ1-2	TRBD1	CASSTTGGFHYGYTF
TRBV15	17	TRBJ2-3	TRBD2	CATSRDRVGGGKDTQYF
TRBV30	13	TRBJ1-5	NA	CAWSTREAQPQHF
TRBV18	13	TRBJ2-7	NA	CASSPLRQLEQYF
TRBV15	15	TRBJ2-3	TRBD2	CATSKTGGLGDTQYF
TRBV30	13	TRBJ1-5	TRBD1	CAWKGGGNQPQHF
TRBV4-3	19	TRBJ2-1	TRBD2	CASSQVGLAGVAPNNEQFF
TRBV5-1	13	TRBJ1-6	TRBD1	CAIRQGGDSPLHF
TRBV5-1	15	TRBJ2-3	TRBD2	CASSPVAGGPDTQYF
TRBV2	18	TRBJ2-2	TRBD1	CASSERTGWITNTGELFF
TRBV4-1	13	TRBJ1-1	TRBD1	CASSQQGDGEAFF
TRBV7-9	13	TRBJ1-6	TRBD1	CASSRDSNSPLHF
TRBV30	11	TRBJ2-7	NA	CAWSISYEQYF
TRBV6-2/TRBV6-3	14	TRBJ1-5	NA	CASSYGGRQQPQHF
TRBV24-1	16	TRBJ2-2	TRBD1	CATSDYRGPGTGELFF
TRBV6-1	17	TRBJ2-2	NA	CASSNVDAYFNTGELFF
TRBV27	15	TRBJ1-1	TRBD1	CASRAGQVLYTEAFF
TRBV5-1	16	TRBJ2-6	NA	CASSLEGPSGANVLTF
TRBV3-1	14	TRBJ2-3	NA	CASSSRGGQDTQYF
TRBV3-1	14	TRBJ1-3	NA	CASSQSSGGNTIYF
TRBV5-1	13	TRBJ1-2	TRBD1	CASSFGTAKGYTF
TRBV7-9	17	TRBJ1-4	TRBD1	CASSNGKRDRGGEKLFF